This T cell receptor beta chain was captured in a study of technical replicates of blood from a few donors. CDR3 length: 13 residues. The V end lost 2 bases, the J end lost 9 bases, and 12 bases lay between the germline ends. Per germline, CDR1 SGHNT and CDR2 YYREEE (reference sequence). Libraries were prepared by immunoSEQ multiplex PCR; TCRdb keeps only in-frame clonotypes and omits some of them. The sample holds under 85,000 clones, 93% seen once. The specimen sequenced was T cells isolated from PBMCs. The clonotype was recovered from a human donor in good health. This rearrangement joins TRBV5-4 to TRBJ2-1, with unresolved D. As DNA, the CDR3 is TGTGCCAGCAGCTTACAAGGAGTACGTGAGCAGTTCTTC. Its translation is CASSLQGVREQFF.